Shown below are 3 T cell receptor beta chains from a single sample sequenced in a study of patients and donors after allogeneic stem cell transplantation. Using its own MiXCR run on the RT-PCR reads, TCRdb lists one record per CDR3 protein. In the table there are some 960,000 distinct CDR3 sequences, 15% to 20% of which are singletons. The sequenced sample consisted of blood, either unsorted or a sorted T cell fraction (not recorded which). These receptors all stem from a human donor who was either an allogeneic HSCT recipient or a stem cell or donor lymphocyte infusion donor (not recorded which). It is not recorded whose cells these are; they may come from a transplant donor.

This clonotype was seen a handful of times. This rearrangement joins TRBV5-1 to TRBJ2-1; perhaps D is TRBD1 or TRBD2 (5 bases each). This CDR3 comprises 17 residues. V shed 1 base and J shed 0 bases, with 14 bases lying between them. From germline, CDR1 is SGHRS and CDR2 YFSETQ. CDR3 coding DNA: TGCGCCAGCAGCTTGTGGTCCCGGGGCAGCTCCTACAATGAGCAGTTCTTC. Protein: CASSLWSRGSSYNEQFF.

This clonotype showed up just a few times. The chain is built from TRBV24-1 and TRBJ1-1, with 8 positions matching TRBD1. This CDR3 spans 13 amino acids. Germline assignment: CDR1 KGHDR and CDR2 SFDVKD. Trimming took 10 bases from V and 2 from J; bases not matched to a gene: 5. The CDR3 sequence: CATKAGGNTEAFF. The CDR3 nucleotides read TGTGCCACAAAGGCAGGGGGCAACACTGAAGCTTTCTTT.

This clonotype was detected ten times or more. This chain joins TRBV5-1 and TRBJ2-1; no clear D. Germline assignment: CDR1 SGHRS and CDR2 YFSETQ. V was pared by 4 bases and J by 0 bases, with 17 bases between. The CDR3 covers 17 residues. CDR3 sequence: CASSMGRIAGSYNEQFF. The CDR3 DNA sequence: TGCGCCAGCAGCATGGGTAGAATAGCAGGCTCCTACAATGAGCAGTTCTTC.